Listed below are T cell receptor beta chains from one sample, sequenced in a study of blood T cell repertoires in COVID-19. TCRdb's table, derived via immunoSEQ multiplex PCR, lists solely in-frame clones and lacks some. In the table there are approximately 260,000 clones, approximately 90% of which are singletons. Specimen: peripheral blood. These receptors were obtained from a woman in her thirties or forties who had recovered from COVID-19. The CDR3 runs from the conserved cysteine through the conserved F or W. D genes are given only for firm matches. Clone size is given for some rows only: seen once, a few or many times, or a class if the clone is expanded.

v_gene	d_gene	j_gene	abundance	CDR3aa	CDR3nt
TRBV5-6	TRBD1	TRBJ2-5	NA	CASSQTGVQETQYF	TGTGCCAGCAGTCAGACAGGGGTCCAAGAGACCCAGTACTTC
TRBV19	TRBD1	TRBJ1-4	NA	CASSALTGMAEKLFF	TGTGCCAGTAGTGCCTTGACAGGGATGGCGGAAAAACTGTTTTTT
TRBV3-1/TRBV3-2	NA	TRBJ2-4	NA	CASSQDLATSKNIQYF	TGTGCCAGCAGCCAAGATCTTGCGACTAGCAAAAACATTCAGTACTTC
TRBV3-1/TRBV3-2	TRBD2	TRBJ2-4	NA	CASRLSGSVKNIQYF	TGTGCCAGCAGACTTAGCGGGTCGGTCAAAAACATTCAGTACTTC
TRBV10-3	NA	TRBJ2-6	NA	CAISEVTGANVLTF	TGTGCCATCAGTGAGGTAACTGGGGCCAACGTCCTGACTTTC
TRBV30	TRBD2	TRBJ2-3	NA	CAWSGGGGVTDTQYF	TGTGCCTGGAGTGGCGGGGGAGGGGTCACAGATACGCAGTATTTT
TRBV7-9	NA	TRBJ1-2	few	CASSFSGAGYTF	TGTGCCAGCAGCTTTTCAGGTGCTGGCTACACCTTC
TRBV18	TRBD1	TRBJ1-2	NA	CASSPLEGASGYTF	TGTGCCAGCTCACCACTAGAGGGGGCAAGTGGCTACACCTTC
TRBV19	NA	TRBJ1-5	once	CASSIAGRGYNQPQHF	TGTGCCAGTAGTATAGCTGGCAGGGGTTACAATCAGCCCCAGCATTTT
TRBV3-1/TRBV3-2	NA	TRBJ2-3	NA	CASRHDGRDTQYF	TGTGCCAGCAGGCATGACGGGAGAGATACGCAGTATTTT
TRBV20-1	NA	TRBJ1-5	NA	CSASGRGSNQPQHF	TGCAGTGCTAGTGGGCGGGGAAGCAATCAGCCCCAGCATTTT
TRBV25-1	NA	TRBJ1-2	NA	CASSEYTTTGYGGYTF	TGTGCCAGCAGTGAATATACAACTACCGGGTATGGGGGCTACACCTTC
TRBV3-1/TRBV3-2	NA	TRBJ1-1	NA	CASSQDTSNLAFF	TGTGCCAGCAGCCAAGACACATCAAACCTCGCTTTCTTT
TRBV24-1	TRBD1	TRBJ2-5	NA	CATSDGQGRETQYF	TGTGCCACCAGTGATGGACAGGGTAGGGAGACCCAGTACTTC
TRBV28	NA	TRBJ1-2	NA	CASSLRGDYGYTF	TGTGCCAGCAGTTTACGGGGGGATTATGGCTACACCTTC
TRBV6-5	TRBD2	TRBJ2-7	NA	CASSYSILAGTYEQYF	TGTGCCAGCAGTTACAGTATCCTAGCGGGAACCTACGAGCAGTACTTC
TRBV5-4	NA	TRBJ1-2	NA	CASSLDRRGYTF	TGTGCCAGCAGCTTGGACCGGAGGGGCTACACCTTC
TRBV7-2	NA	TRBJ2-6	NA	CASSSQGYPGANVLTF	TGTGCCAGCAGCTCACAGGGCTATCCTGGGGCCAACGTCCTGACTTTC
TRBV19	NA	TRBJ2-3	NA	CASSIAARGGGDTQYF	TGTGCCAGTAGTATAGCGGCTAGGGGAGGGGGGGATACGCAGTATTTT
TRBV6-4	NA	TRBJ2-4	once	CASSDLPGPGGIQYF	TGTGCCAGCAGTGACCTCCCGGGCCCAGGGGGGATTCAGTACTTC
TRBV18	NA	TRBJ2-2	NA	CASSPRGRQVAGELFF	TGTGCCAGCTCACCACGGGGCCGGCAGGTCGCCGGGGAGCTGTTTTTT
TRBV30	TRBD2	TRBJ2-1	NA	CAWSVLRGSGRDDNEQFF	TGTGCCTGGAGTGTACTACGGGGTAGCGGGAGGGATGACAATGAGCAGTTCTTC
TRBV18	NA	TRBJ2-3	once	CASSPSRGTDTQYF	TGTGCCAGCTCACCGTCTAGAGGTACAGATACGCAGTATTTT
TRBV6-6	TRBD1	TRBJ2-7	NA	CASSYSTGGGLPQYF	TGTGCCAGCAGTTACTCAACAGGGGGAGGCCTCCCGCAGTACTTC
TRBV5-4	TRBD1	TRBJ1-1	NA	CASSFITGGNTEAFF	TGTGCCAGCAGCTTTATAACAGGGGGGAACACTGAAGCTTTCTTT
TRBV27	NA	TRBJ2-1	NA	CASSFRLATDYNEQFF	TGTGCCAGCAGTTTTAGGCTAGCGACAGACTACAATGAGCAGTTCTTC
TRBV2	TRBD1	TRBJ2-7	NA	CASSVLTGRFYEQYF	TGTGCCAGCAGTGTGTTGACAGGGAGATTCTACGAGCAGTACTTC
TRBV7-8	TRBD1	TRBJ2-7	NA	CASSLVRTGDYEQYF	TGTGCCAGCAGCTTAGTCAGGACAGGGGACTACGAGCAGTACTTC
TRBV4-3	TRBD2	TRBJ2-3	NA	CASSQGRTSSNTQYF	TGCGCCAGCAGCCAAGGGCGGACTAGCTCAAATACGCAGTATTTT